Listed here is a single T cell receptor (beta chain). The antigen is unknown. An even split of each subset's genomic DNA across several immunoSEQ plates was performed. Sequencing was performed with immunoSEQ multiplex PCR; in TCRdb, only in-frame clones are kept and a portion is missing. The data hold about 600,000 clones, with approximately 97% observed a single time. V shed 4 bases and J shed 1 base, with 15 bases lying between them. Germline CDR1 and CDR2: SGHRS and YFSETQ. This CDR3 comprises 15 residues. The sample comes from a study of shared clonotypes between healthy human individuals. Study conclusions and caveats: Among donors, clonotype sharing was expected to be affected by sequencing depth. On the whole, naive subsets had larger estimated richness than memory subsets had. It was the non-shared clonotypes that had lower generation probabilities than clonotypes shared by all four donors.

The sequence was obtained from a woman younger than 45 in good health. The sequenced material came from naive CD4+ T cells sorted from blood. Sample subset: CD45RA+ positively selected. The chain uses TRBV5-1 and TRBJ2-7; no clear D. In DNA form, the CDR3 reads TGCGCCAGCAGCGTTACCTTTAGCAGTTCCTACGAGCAGTACTTC. Amino acid sequence: CASSVTFSSSYEQYF.